This section outlines one TCR beta chain sequence together with its context. Its antigen remains unknown. Time point: sample taken at primary tumor resection. Unsorted whole RNA of tumor, nontumor lung or frozen PBMC was sequenced. Via MiXCR, TCRdb re-called the 5' RACE reads, giving one row per CDR3 protein. The sample includes some 55,000 distinct CDR3 sequences, approximately 6% of them seen just once. These data belong to a study of spatial heterogeneity in lung cancer. Study-level information: Combinations of a unique TCR and a UMI were tallied in raw reads, and on average each appeared more than ten times. Findings and limits, study-wide: At tumor resection, ubiquitous expanded TCRs were detected in blood more often than later.

CDR3 length: 15 amino acids. Trimming stripped 0 bases from V and 6 bases from J, with 14 bases between. Germline loops: CDR1 MNHNY, CDR2 SVGAGI (reference sequence). This TCR was recovered from a female donor with early-stage non-small cell lung cancer. The sample was PBMCs, taken at surgery. This chain uses TRBV6-6 with TRBJ1-2; D is possibly TRBD1 (5 bases). The CDR3 sequence is CASSYSTSQGNGYTF. The CDR3 DNA sequence: TGTGCCAGCAGTTACTCGACGTCCCAGGGTAATGGCTACACCTTC.